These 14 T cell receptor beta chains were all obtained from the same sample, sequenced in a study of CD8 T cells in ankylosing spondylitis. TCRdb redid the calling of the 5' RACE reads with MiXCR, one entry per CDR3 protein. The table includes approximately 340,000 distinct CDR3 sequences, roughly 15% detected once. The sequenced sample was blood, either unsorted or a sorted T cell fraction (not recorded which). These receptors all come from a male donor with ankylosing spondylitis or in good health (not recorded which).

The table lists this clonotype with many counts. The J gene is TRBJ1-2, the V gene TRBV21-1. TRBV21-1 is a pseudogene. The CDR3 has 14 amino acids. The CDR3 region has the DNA TGTGCCAGCGCTCGCGGGGCTCCTCTAGGAGGCTACACCTTC. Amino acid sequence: CASARGAPLGGYTF.

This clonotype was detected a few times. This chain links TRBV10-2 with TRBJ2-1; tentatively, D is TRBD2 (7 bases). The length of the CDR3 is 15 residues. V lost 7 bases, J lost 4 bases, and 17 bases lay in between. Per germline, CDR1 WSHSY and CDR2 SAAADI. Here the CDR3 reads CASTPSGGLYNEQFF. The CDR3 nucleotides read TGCGCCAGCACCCCCTCCGGGGGGCTGTACAATGAGCAGTTCTTC.

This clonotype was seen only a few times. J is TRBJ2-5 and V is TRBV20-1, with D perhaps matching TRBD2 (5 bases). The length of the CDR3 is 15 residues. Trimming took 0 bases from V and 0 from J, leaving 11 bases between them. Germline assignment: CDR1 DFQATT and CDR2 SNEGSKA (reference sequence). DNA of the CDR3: TGCAGTGCTAGAGATCCCGCGGGCCACCAAGAGACCCAGTACTTC. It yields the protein CSARDPAGHQETQYF.

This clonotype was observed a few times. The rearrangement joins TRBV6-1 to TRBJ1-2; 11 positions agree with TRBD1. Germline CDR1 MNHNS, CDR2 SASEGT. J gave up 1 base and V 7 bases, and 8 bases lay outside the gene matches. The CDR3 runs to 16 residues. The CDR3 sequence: CASTVGQGGFNYGYTF. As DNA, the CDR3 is TGTGCCAGCACCGTGGGACAGGGGGGATTTAACTATGGCTACACCTTC.

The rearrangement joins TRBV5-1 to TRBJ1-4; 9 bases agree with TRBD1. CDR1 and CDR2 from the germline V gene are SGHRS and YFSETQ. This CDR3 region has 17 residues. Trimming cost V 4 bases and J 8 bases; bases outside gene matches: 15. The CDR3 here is CASSPDRTGALFEKLFF. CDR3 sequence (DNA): TGCGCCAGCAGCCCCGATCGGACAGGGGCCCTGTTCGAAAAACTGTTTTTT.

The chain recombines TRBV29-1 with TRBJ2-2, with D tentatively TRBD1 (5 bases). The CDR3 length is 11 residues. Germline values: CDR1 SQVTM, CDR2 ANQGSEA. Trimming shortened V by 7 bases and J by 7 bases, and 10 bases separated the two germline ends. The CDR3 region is CSAGARGELFF. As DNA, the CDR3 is TGCAGCGCTGGGGCCCGCGGGGAGCTGTTTTTT.

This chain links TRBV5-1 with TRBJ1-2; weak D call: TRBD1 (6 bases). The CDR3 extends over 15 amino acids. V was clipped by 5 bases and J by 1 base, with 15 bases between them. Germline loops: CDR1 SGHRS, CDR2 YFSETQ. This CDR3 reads CASRLLQGSNYGYTF. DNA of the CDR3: TGCGCCAGCAGACTTCTCCAGGGGAGTAACTATGGCTACACCTTC.

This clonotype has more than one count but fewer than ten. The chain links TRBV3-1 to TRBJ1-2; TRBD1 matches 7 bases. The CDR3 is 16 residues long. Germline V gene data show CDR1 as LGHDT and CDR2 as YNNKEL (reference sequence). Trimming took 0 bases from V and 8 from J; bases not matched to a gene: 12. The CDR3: CASSQDTGTATMGYTF. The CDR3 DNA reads TGTGCCAGCAGCCAAGATACCGGGACAGCGACCATGGGCTACACCTTC.

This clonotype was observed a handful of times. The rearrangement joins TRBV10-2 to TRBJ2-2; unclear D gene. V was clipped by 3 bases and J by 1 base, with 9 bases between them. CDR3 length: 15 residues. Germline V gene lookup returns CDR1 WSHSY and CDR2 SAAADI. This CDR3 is CASSEKIWNTGELFF. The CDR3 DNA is TGCGCCAGCAGTGAAAAAATTTGGAACACCGGGGAGCTGTTTTTT.

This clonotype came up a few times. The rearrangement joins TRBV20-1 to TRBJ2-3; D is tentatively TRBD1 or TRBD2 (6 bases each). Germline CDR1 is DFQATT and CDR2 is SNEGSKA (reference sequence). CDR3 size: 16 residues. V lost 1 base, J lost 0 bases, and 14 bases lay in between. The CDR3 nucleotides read TGCAGTGCTAGAGGCCAAGAGGGGGGTAGCACAGATACGCAGTATTTT. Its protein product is CSARGQEGGSTDTQYF.

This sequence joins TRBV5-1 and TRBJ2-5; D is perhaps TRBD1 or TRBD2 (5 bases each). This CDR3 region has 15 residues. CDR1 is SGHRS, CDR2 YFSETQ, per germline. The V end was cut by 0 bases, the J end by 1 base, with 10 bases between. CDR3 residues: CASSLGGRGQETQYF. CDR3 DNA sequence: TGCGCCAGCAGCTTGGGGGGACGGGGCCAAGAGACCCAGTACTTC.

CDR3 DNA sequence: TGCGCCAGCAGCTTCCTAGGGGAGCAGGGTGAAGCTTTCTTT. Residues: CASSFLGEQGEAFF. V usage is TRBV5-1 and J usage is TRBJ1-1, with a possible D match to TRBD1 (5 bases). The CDR3 length is 14 residues. V was pared by 2 bases and J by 7 bases, with 15 bases between. From germline, CDR1 is SGHRS and CDR2 YFSETQ.

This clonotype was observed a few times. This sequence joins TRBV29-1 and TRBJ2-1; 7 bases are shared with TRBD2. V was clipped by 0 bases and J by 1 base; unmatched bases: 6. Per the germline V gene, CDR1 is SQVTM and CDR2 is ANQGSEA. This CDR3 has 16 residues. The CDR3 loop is CSVEDLPGGSYNEQFF. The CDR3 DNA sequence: TGCAGCGTTGAAGATCTTCCGGGAGGATCCTACAATGAGCAGTTCTTC.

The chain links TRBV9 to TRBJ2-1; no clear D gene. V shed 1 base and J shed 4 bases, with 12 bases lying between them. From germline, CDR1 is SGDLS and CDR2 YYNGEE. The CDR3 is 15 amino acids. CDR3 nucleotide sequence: TGTGCCAGCAGCGTAAGTTCGGCAGCATACAATGAGCAGTTCTTC. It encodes CASSVSSAAYNEQFF. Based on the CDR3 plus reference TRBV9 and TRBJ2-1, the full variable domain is DSGVTQTPKHLITATGQRVTLRCSPRSGDLSVYWYQQSLDQGLQFLIQYYNGEERAKGNILERFSAQQFPDLHSELNLSSLELGDSALYFCASSVSSAAYNEQFFGPGTRLTVL.